The rows below give T cell receptor beta chains drawn from one sample of a study of control samples from healthy donors and cancer patients. Repertoires were generated with immunoSEQ multiplex PCR, while TCRdb's copy carries only in-frame clones and drops some. This sample has some 100,000 clones; about 79% occur once, and the top ten carry 10%. Sequencing was done on a sample of blood. Receptors were obtained from a woman in her thirties in good health. Both conserved end residues are trimmed from each CDR3. Each record gives: V gene, J gene, CDR3 protein.

TRBV25-1	TRBJ1-6	ASSESRQGLVAPLH
TRBV7-8	TRBJ2-3	ASSAGLAIGDTQY
TRBV19	TRBJ1-1	ASSTRGLMNTEAF
TRBV27	TRBJ2-1	ASSFGEDEQF
TRBV27	TRBJ2-5	ASSPSGTDQETQY
TRBV3-1/TRBV3-2	TRBJ2-7	ASSQKDPKEGYEQY
TRBV6-5	TRBJ2-7	ASSYTISDRYEQY
TRBV11-2	TRBJ1-3	ASSLVIPGVSGNTIY
TRBV4-1	TRBJ2-7	ASSQEGLTYEQY
TRBV7-6	TRBJ1-4	ASSLDTATGLF
TRBV15	TRBJ2-3	ATSHRLAGRTSTDTQY
TRBV30	TRBJ1-6	AWRTGGYSPLH
TRBV29-1	TRBJ1-1	SVLDGQNTEAF
TRBV18	TRBJ1-2	ASSPGQDNIGYT